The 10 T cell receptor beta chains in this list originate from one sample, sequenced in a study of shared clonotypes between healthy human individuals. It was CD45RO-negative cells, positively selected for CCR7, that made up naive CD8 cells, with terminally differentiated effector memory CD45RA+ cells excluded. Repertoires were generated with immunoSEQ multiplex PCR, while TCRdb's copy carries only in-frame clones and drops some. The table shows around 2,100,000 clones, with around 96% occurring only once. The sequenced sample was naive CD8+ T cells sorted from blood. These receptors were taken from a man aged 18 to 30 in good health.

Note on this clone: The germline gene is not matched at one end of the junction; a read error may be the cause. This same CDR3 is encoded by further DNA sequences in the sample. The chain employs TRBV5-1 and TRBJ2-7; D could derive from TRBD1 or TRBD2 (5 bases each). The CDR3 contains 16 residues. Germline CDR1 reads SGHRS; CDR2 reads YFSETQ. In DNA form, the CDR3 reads TGCGCCAGCAGCCCGGCGGTAGCAGGGAGCTCCTACGAACAGTACTTC. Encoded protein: CASSPAVAGSSYEQYF.

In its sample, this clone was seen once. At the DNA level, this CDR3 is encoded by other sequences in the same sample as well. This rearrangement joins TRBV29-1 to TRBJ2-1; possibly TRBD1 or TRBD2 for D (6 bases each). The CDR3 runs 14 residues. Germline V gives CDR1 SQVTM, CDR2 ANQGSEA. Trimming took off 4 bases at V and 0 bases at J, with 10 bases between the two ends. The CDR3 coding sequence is TGCAGCGTTGGGGGGGCAAGCTCCTACAATGAGCAGTTCTTC. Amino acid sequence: CSVGGASSYNEQFF.

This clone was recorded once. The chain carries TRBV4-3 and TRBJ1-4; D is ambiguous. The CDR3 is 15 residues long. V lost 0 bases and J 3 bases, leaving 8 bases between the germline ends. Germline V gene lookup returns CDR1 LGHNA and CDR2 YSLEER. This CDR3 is CASSQDPGPNEKLFF. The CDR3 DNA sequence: TGCGCCAGCAGCCAAGATCCCGGCCCTAATGAAAAACTGTTTTTT.

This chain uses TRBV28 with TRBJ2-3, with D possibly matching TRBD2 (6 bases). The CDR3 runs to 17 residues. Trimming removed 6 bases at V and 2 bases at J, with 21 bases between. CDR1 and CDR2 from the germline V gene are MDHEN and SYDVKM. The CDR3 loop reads CASSRIYGEAPTDTQYF. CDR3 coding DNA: TGTGCCAGCAGCCGTATTTATGGGGAGGCGCCCACAGATACGCAGTATTTT.

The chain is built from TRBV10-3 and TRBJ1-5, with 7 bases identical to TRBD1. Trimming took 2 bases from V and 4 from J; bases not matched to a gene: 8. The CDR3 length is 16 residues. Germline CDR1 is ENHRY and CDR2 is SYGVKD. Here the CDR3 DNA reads TGTGCCATCAGTGAGATCCGGGACAGATTGAATCAGCCCCAGCATTTT. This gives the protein CAISEIRDRLNQPQHF.

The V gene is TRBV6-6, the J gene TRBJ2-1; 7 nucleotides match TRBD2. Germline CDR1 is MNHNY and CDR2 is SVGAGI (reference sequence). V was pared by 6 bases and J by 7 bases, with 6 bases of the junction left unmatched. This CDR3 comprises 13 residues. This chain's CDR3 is CASSNGGRNEQFF. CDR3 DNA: TGTGCCAGCAGCAACGGGGGGAGGAATGAGCAGTTCTTC.

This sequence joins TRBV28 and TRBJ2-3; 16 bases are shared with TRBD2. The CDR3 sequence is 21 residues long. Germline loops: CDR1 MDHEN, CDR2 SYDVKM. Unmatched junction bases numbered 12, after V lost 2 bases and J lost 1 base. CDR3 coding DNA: TGTGCCAGCAGTTTACCCGGGACTGGGACTAGCGGGGGGGCCGGCACAGATACGCAGTATTTT. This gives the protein CASSLPGTGTSGGAGTDTQYF.

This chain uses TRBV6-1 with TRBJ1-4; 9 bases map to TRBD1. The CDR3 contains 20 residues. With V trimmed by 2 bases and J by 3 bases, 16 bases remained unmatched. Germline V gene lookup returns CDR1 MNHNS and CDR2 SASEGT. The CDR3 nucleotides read TGTGCCAGCAGTGAATCGCGCCGGGACAGGGCCCCCCTCCCTAATGAAAAACTGTTTTTT. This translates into CASSESRRDRAPLPNEKLFF.

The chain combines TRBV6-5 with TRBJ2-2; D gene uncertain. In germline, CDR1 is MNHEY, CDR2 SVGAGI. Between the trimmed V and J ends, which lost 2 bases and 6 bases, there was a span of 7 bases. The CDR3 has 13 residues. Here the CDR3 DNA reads TGTGCCAGCAGTTACGTCAGACCCGGGGAGCTGTTTTTT. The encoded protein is CASSYVRPGELFF.

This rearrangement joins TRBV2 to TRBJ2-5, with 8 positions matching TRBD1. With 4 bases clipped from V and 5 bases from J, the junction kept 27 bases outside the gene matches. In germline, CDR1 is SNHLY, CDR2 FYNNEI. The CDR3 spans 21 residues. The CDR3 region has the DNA TGTGCCAGCAGTGGGACCCCCTTCGGACAGGGCCTTGTTAATAATATCGAGACCCAGTACTTC. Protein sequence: CASSGTPFGQGLVNNIETQYF. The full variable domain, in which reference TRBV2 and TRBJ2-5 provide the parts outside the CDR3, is EPEVTQTPSHQVTQMGQEVILRCVPISNHLYFYWYRQILGQKVEFLVSFYNNEISEKSEIFDDQFSVERPDGSNFTLKIRSTKLEDSAMYFCASSGTPFGQGLVNNIETQYFGPGTRLLVL.